This T cell receptor beta chain is drawn from a study of tumor-infiltrating lymphocytes in glioblastoma multiforme (dated by TCRdb to the late 2010s). Looking at the study overall: The study tested whether intratumoral genomic heterogeneity fosters TIL diversity by jointly investigating somatic mutations, TIL diversity and immune response activity.

V was cut back by 5 bases and J by 0 bases, leaving a gap of 16 bases between them. Reading the germline V gene gives CDR1 MGHRA and CDR2 YSYEKL. From the cysteine up to the phenylalanine, the CDR3 has a length of 17 residues. CDR3 DNA only is kept here, 51 bases in frame from base 1. The AllPrep DNA/RNA mini kit was used to purify genomic DNA and total RNA at the same time from each of the approximately ten tumor samples. Every RNA sample had an OD 260/280 ratio above 1.9 and an RNA integrity number above 6.5. A modified ARM-PCR protocol with multiple V-beta primers and a C-beta primer was used to build TCRB libraries from RNA via three nested multiplex PCR rounds. Starting from 0.5 to 0.6 ug of total RNA, TCRB-specific cDNA was synthesized using ProtoScript II Reverse Transcriptase and a C-beta primer. The description of the TCRB libraries did not mention any unique molecular identifiers. In the third PCR, barcodes and adapters were added over about 25 cycles using Deep VentR (exo-) polymerase, and bands of 250-500 bp were then gel purified. TCRB libraries were sequenced on an Illumina HiSeq 2500 with 250 bp paired-end reads. The original methods were these. Trimmomatic was used to clean reads, FLASH to merge reads, MiGEC to assign V, D and J segments, and VDJtools to perform the analysis. VDJtools was used to calculate the Shannon-Wiener diversity index, which quantified repertoire diversity. Starting from the raw public reads, TCRdb applied fastp trimming at Q25, assembled clones with MiXCR and retained in-frame beta chains. All rows with the same CDR3 protein become a single entry with the most common DNA and genes. It is TCRdb's table, rather than the study itself, that gives the V and J calls and clone size. The sample table holds almost 15,000 distinct CDR3 sequences, of which about 69% were seen once. The ten largest clones take up around half of the sample.

To note about this clonotype: What this receptor recognizes is not known. Base qualities are not recorded, but no much larger clone differs from it by a single base.

Paper-wide results and their limitations: Because T cells carry unequal numbers of TCR transcripts, RNA-based TCR sequencing may distort clone frequencies. Only one glioblastoma patient was included in the TCR and somatic mutation analysis, limiting generalizability. T cells were not sorted into functional subsets, and such sorting was noted by the authors as a future improvement.

Specimen: brain tumor tissue. The V and J genes are TRBV4-1 and TRBJ1-4; the D segment could be TRBD1, given 6 matching bases. This receptor was obtained from a male donor with glioblastoma. In nucleotide form, the sequence is TGCGCCAGCAGCGACCCGAAGAGGACAGCAACTAATGAAAAACTGTTTTTT. Translated, it gives CASSDPKRTATNEKLFF.